The 10 T cell receptor beta chains listed next were all sequenced from one sample in a study of T cells in Graves' hyperthyroidism and ophthalmopathy. Regions amplified from RNA transcripts were the TCR beta CDR3 regions. During a first-round RT-PCR of the TCR CDR3, the HTBI primer set was used. TCRdb redid the calling of the multiplex PCR reads with MiXCR, one entry per CDR3 protein. The table lists under 350,000 distinct CDR3 sequences, about a sixth of them singletons, with around 55% in the top ten. The sequencing sample was made of blood. The receptor source for this set is a woman aged 60-70 years with Graves' ophthalmopathy.

This clonotype was detected ten times or more. This chain connects TRBV28 to TRBJ1-1, with D uncertain. This CDR3 spans 12 amino acids. V was trimmed by 2 bases and J by 6 bases, leaving 7 bases between them. Germline values: CDR1 MDHEN, CDR2 SYDVKM. The CDR3 reads CASSLRTAEAFF. The CDR3 region has the DNA TGTGCCAGCAGTTTAAGGACGGCTGAAGCTTTCTTT.

The table lists this clonotype with a count of one. A much larger clone lies a single base off, so this may be a read error. The V gene is TRBV2, the J gene TRBJ2-7, with D uncertain. The length of the CDR3 is 12 residues. CDR1 and CDR2 (germline): SNHLY, FYNNEI. The CDR3 reads CASGEARDEQYF. CDR3 coding DNA: TGTGCCAGCGGTGAAGCACGCGACGAGCAGTACTTC.

This clonotype has ten or more counts. DNA of the CDR3: TGCAGTGCTAGAGATTGGAGGGTGGCGGATACGCAGTATTTT. It is translated as CSARDWRVADTQYF. This chain uses TRBV20-1 with TRBJ2-3; tentatively, D is TRBD2 (6 bases). The V end lost 0 bases, the J end lost 6 bases, and 13 bases lay between the germline ends. CDR1 DFQATT and CDR2 SNEGSKA come from the germline V gene (reference sequence). CDR3 size: 14 residues.

This clonotype occurred many times. The V call is TRBV5-1, the J call TRBJ2-7; the match to TRBD1 covers 10 bases. Trimming took 6 bases from V and 6 from J; bases not matched to a gene: 18. The germline CDR1 and CDR2 sequences are SGHRS and YFSETQ. The CDR3 runs to 17 residues. CDR3 nucleotides: TGCGCCAGCAACAAAATGCCTACCGGGACAGGGGAAAGCGAGCAGTACTTC. It translates to CASNKMPTGTGESEQYF.

This clonotype was seen repeatedly, ten times or more. The chain uses TRBV5-1 and TRBJ1-3; D uncertain. This CDR3 comprises 15 residues. The germline V gene has CDR1 SGHRS and CDR2 YFSETQ. V gave up 5 bases and J gave up 2 bases, with 14 bases separating them. The CDR3 reads CASSNSATPGNTIYF. The CDR3 DNA is TGCGCCAGCAGTAACTCGGCAACCCCTGGAAACACCATATATTTT.

The chain carries TRBV11-1 and TRBJ2-2, with D perhaps TRBD2 (5 bases). CDR1 SGHAT and CDR2 FQDESV come from the germline V gene (reference sequence). The CDR3 length is 13 residues. Trimming took 5 bases from V and 10 from J, leaving 14 bases between them. In nucleotides, the CDR3 is TGTGCCAGCAGCACCCGGACTCCCAAGGAGCTGTTTTTT. Its protein product is CASSTRTPKELFF.

This chain connects TRBV4-1 to TRBJ2-7, with 7 nucleotides matching TRBD1. The CDR3 has 16 residues. Looked up from germline, CDR1 is MGHRA and CDR2 is YSYEKL. Unmatched junction bases numbered 7, after V lost 0 bases and J lost 2 bases. The CDR3 region has the DNA TGCGCCAGCAGCCAAGACCCCCCCGGGACAGCCTACGAGCAGTACTTC. Translating it yields CASSQDPPGTAYEQYF.

This clonotype was counted at least ten times. This sequence joins TRBV10-3 and TRBJ1-1, with TRBD1 identical over 8 bases. V lost 2 bases and J lost 5; bases outside the gene matches: 7. Germline assignment: CDR1 ENHRY and CDR2 SYGVKD. The CDR3 consists of 15 residues. As DNA, the CDR3 is TGTGCCATCAGTGAGCAGGGGGCTGAAAGGACTGAAGCTTTCTTT. Its translation: CAISEQGAERTEAFF.

This clonotype has at least ten counts. The CDR3 is CASSLAFLPREQYF. Here the CDR3 DNA reads TGTGCCAGCAGCTTAGCGTTCCTCCCCAGGGAGCAGTACTTC. The rearrangement uses TRBV7-2 and TRBJ2-7; D remains ambiguous. V was clipped by 0 bases and J by 7 bases, with 13 bases between them. This CDR3 contains 14 residues. Germline V gene lookup returns CDR1 SGHTA and CDR2 FQGNSA.

Concerning this clonotype itself: It may be a read error: a sequence one base away is much more abundant. This chain connects TRBV29-1 to TRBJ2-3, with TRBD1 identical over 7 bases. Germline CDR1 SQVTM, CDR2 ANQGSEA. The CDR3 is made up of 14 amino acids. CDR3 region: CNVAIDRATDTQYF. The CDR3 DNA sequence: TGCAACGTCGCAATAGACAGGGCCACAGATACGCAGTATTTT.